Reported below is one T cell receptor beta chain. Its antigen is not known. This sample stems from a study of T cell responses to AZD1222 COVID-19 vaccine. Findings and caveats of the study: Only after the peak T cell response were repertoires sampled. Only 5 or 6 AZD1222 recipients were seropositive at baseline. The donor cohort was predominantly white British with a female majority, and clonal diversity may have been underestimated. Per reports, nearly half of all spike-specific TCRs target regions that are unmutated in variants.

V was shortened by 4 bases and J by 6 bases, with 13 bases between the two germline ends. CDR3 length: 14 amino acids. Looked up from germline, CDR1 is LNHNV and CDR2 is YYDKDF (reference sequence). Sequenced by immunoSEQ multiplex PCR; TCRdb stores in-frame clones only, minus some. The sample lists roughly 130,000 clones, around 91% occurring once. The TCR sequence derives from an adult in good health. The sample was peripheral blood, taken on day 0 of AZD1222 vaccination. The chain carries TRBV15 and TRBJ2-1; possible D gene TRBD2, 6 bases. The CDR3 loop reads CATSTGDWINEQFF. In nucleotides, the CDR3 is TGTGCCACCAGCACGGGGGACTGGATCAATGAGCAGTTCTTC.